This TCR beta chain was recorded in a study of cytomegalovirus exposure and HLA in healthy donors. The CDR3 extends over 14 amino acids. The germline CDR1 and CDR2 sequences are LNHDA and SQIVND (reference sequence). V was shortened by 10 bases and J by 2 bases, with 15 bases between the two germline ends. The protocol was immunoSEQ multiplex PCR, while the TCRdb copy is restricted to in-frame clones and leaves out a portion. The profile shows 150,000 to 200,000 clones, approximately 89% of them singletons. The chain combines TRBV19 with TRBJ1-5; weak D call: TRBD1 (5 bases). The TCR comes from a young man in good health and CMV-seropositive. Specimen: PBMCs. CDR3 DNA sequence: TGTGCCACAGGAGGGGCGGGGGGCAATCAGCCCCAGCATTTT. This gives the protein CATGGAGGNQPQHF.